The next 9 T cell receptor beta chains were all read from a single sample in a study of cytomegalovirus exposure and HLA in healthy donors. Researchers ran the PCR with 60 Vbeta and 13 Jbeta primers. Clones were read by immunoSEQ multiplex PCR, and TCRdb kept only the in-frame ones, dropping some. The sample lists 160,000 or so clones, 85% occurring once. Sequencing was performed on PBMCs. These receptors all come from a woman between 18 and 29 years old in good health and CMV-seronegative.

The chain is built from TRBV19 and TRBJ2-6, with D maybe TRBD2 (6 bases). The CDR3 has 15 residues. V lost 5 bases, J lost 2 bases, and 10 bases lay in between. The germline gives CDR1 LNHDA, CDR2 SQIVND (reference sequence). CDR3 bases: TGTGCCAGTAGTCCGGAGGGCCCTGGGGCCAACGTCCTGACTTTC. This translates into CASSPEGPGANVLTF.

For the CDR3, the DNA is TGCGCCAGCAGCCCTAATAGGGGCCTTTCCTACGAGCAGTACTTC. Protein sequence: CASSPNRGLSYEQYF. This chain connects TRBV4-3 to TRBJ2-7; tentative D call: TRBD1 (5 bases). The V gene's germline CDR1 is LGHNA and CDR2 YSLEER. This CDR3 region has 15 residues. V dropped 4 bases and J dropped 1 base, with 14 bases sitting between them.

The chain is built from TRBV9 and TRBJ1-2; 7 positions agree with TRBD1. Germline V gene data show CDR1 as SGDLS and CDR2 as YYNGEE. The CDR3 is 15 residues long. V dropped 4 bases and J dropped 3; count of bases not matched to a gene: 9. CDR3 sequence: CASSPGTGEDYGYTF. The CDR3 bases are TGTGCCAGCAGCCCAGGTACAGGGGAGGACTATGGCTACACCTTC.

This rearrangement joins TRBV6-4 to TRBJ2-3, with D maybe TRBD1 (6 bases). There are 14 residues in the CDR3. The germline V gene has CDR1 MRHNA and CDR2 SNTAGT. The ends were cut back, 4 bases at V and 1 base at J, with 9 bases in the middle. This chain's CDR3 is CASSVEGGTDTQYF. In DNA, the CDR3 is TGTGCCAGCAGTGTTGAGGGGGGCACAGATACGCAGTATTTT.

The chain links TRBV7-9 to TRBJ2-1, with 7 bases lining up with TRBD1. With 4 bases clipped from V and 8 bases from J, the junction kept 5 bases outside the gene matches. Germline-derived CDR1 and CDR2 are SEHNR and FQNEAQ (reference sequence). There are 13 residues in the CDR3. The CDR3 nucleotides are TGTGCCAGCAGCTCCAGGGACAGTGATGAGCAGTTCTTC. It specifies CASSSRDSDEQFF.

The chain uses TRBV29-1 and TRBJ2-7; 10 bases map to TRBD2. The V gene end was trimmed by 4 bases and the J gene end by 5 bases; junction bases not matched to a gene: 8. CDR3 size: 14 residues. From germline, CDR1 is SQVTM and CDR2 ANQGSEA. Here the CDR3 DNA reads TGCAGCGTTGTTCCTAGCGGGAGTCGGAACGAGCAGTACTTC. This gives the protein CSVVPSGSRNEQYF.

The rearrangement links TRBV28 to TRBJ1-5; the match to TRBD1 covers 10 bases. The CDR3 has 14 residues. V lost 6 bases to trimming and J lost 6 bases; unmatched junction nucleotides: 5. The V gene's germline CDR1 is MDHEN and CDR2 SYDVKM. In nucleotides, the CDR3 is TGTGCCAGCAGGTCGGGACAGGGGAGTCAGCCCCAGCATTTT. It codes for CASRSGQGSQPQHF.

This rearrangement joins TRBV7-9 to TRBJ2-7, with D perhaps matching TRBD2 (5 bases). V lost 4 bases and J 0 bases, leaving 16 bases between the germline ends. This CDR3 is built from 16 residues. Germline V lookup: CDR1 SEHNR, CDR2 FQNEAQ (reference sequence). The CDR3 DNA reads TGTGCCAGCAGCTCCGGGTGGGAGTCGTTCTCCTACGAGCAGTACTTC. Translation: CASSSGWESFSYEQYF.

V is TRBV6-1 and J is TRBJ2-7; 7 positions agree with TRBD1. The CDR3 runs 15 residues. Germline V lookup: CDR1 MNHNS, CDR2 SASEGT. The V and J ends lost 1 base and 0 bases, in that order; junction bases with no gene match: 3. The CDR3 here is CASSEGQGVSYEQYF. The DNA for the CDR3 is TGTGCCAGCAGTGAAGGGCAGGGGGTCTCCTACGAGCAGTACTTC.